This T cell receptor (beta chain) was sequenced during a study of T cell responses to AZD1222 COVID-19 vaccine. The repertoire was sequenced with immunoSEQ multiplex PCR; TCRdb's copy has only in-frame clones and lacks some. The table lists some 95,000 clones, 86% of them singletons, with 5.5% to 7% in the top ten. Study-wide results and limits: Clonal diversity was possibly underestimated, and the donors were mostly white British, with more females. The span of vaccine-associated CD4 TCRs extended across spike, with dominance at 160-218 and 743-854. Variant regions that are unmutated are reportedly the target of nearly half of spike-specific TCRs.

This CDR3 is built from 13 residues. V lost 3 bases, J lost 5 bases, and 13 bases lay in between. Germline V CDR1 and CDR2: GTSNPN, SVGIG (reference sequence). As to this clone: No antigen is known for it.

The material sequenced was peripheral blood, taken on day 0 of AZD1222 vaccination. The V gene is TRBV30, the J gene TRBJ1-1, with D maybe TRBD1 (6 bases). This receptor was identified in an adult in good health. CDR3 DNA sequence: TGTGCCTGGAGAGGACAGTTCTGGACTGAAGCTTTCTTT. Its protein is CAWRGQFWTEAFF.